This T cell receptor beta chain was documented in a study of blood T cell repertoires in COVID-19. Study at large: Italy, Spain and the United States were the sources of the convalescent and acute COVID-19 samples. In each case, the material was cDNA or gDNA derived from T cells, B-cell-depleted T cells, or PBMCs.

Seattle patient enrollment occurred during active infection, with longitudinal follow-up thereafter. The table lists this clone with a count of one. Authors' processing steps: Amplified reference gene primers provided the basis for estimating nucleated cell counts. TCRdb's table, derived via immunoSEQ multiplex PCR, lists solely in-frame clones and lacks some. The DNA gave D and trimming, while V, J and clone size come from that table. The table has more than 300,000 clones, about 89% seen once. The trim removed 5 bases at V and 8 bases at J, leaving 13 bases unmatched. The CDR3 contains 16 residues. Germline V gives CDR1 SGHTA, CDR2 FQGNSA.

The rearrangement joins TRBV7-2 to TRBJ2-4, with TRBD1 matching over 9 bases. The sample taken for sequencing was peripheral blood. The clonotype was recovered from a woman in her twenties or thirties with COVID-19, enrolled during active disease. The CDR3 DNA follows: TGTGCCAGCAGCCCCGGGACAGGGTTTGGTGGAGACATTCAGTACTTC. It encodes CASSPGTGFGGDIQYF.